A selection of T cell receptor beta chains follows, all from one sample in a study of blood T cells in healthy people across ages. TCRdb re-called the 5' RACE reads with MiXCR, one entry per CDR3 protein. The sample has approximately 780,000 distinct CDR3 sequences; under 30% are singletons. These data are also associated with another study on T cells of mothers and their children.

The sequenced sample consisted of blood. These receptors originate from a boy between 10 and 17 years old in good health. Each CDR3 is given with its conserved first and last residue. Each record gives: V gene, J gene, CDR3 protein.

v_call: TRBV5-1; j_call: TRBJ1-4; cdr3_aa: CASSSGASATLFF
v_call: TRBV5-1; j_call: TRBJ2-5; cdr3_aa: CASSVVTGAQETQYF
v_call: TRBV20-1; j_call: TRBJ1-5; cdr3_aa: CSARGQGHQPQHF
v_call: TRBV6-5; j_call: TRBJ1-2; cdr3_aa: CASSYSGGEYGYTF
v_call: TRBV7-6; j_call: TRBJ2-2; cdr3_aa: CASSVPGQVGLFF
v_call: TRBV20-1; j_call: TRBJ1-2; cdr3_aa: CSASTGLVGYTF
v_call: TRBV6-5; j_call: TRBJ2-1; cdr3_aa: CASSPDRDYNEQFF
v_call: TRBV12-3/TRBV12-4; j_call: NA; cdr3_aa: CASSSGGSFYEQYF
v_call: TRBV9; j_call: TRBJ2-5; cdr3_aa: CASSVGEGRPQETQYF
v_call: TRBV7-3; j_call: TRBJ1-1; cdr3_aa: CASSPLNRQARNTEAFF
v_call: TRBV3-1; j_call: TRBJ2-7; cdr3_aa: CASSWTSGGLGEQYF
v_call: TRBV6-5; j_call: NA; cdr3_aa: CASSYSRGWETQYF
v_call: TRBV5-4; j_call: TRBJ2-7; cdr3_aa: CASSPEAASYEQYF
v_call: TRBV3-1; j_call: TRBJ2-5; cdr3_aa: CASGQERNRGVETQYF
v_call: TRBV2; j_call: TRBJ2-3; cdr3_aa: CASQIGADTQYF
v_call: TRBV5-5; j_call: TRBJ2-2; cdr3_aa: CASSLVEGASTGELFF
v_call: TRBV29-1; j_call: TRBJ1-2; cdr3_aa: CSVGGPNLNYGYTF
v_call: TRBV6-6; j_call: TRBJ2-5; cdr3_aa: CASTGRPAGETQYF
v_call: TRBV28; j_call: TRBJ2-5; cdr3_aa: CASSHLRDQETQYF
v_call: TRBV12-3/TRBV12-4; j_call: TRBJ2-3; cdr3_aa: CASNRQGASTDTQYF
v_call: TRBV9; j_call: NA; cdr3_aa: CASSLSGGARNEQFF
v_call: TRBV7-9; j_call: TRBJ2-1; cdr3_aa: CASSFGAEQFF
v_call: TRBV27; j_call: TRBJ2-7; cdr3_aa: CASSWGGKYEQYF
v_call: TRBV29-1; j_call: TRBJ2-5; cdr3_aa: CSVSLGGEETQYF
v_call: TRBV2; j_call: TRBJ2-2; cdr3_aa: CASSRLRGGELFF
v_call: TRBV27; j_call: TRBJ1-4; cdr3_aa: CASSGQGPNEKLFF
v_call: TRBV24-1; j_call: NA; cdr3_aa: CATSRAGGLNEQFF
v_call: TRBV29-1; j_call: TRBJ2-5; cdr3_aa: CSVEGDGQETQYF
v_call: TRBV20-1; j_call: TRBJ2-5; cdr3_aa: CSASSSETQYF
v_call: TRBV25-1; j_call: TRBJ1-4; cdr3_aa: CASSHRGGKNEKLFF
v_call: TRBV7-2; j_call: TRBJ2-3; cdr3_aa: CASSLRFKGTDTQYF
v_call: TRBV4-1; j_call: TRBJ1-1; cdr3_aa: CASSQDLGGLNTEAFF
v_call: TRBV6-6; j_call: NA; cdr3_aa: CASSYTHQASYEQYF
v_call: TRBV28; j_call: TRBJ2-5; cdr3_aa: CASSFSGGIGETRYF
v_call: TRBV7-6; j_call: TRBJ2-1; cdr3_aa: CASSPGIGNSYNEQFF
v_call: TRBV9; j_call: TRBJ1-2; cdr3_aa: CASSVAGGGYTF
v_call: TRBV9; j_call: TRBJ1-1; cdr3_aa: CASSVSGPAEAFF
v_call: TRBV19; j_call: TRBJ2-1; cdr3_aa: CATHPGDPNNEQFF
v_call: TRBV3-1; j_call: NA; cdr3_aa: CASSQGGRGEETQYF
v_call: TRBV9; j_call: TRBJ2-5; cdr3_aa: CASTQGHSFQETQYF
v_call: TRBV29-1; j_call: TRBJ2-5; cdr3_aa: CSALGARETQYF
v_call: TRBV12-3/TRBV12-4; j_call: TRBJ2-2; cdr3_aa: CASSLPPGQQTGELFF
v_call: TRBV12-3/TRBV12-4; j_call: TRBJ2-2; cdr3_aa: CATKIQGTGELFF
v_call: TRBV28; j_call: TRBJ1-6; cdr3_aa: CASSSGQGRFYNSPLHF
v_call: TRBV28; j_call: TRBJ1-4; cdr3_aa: CASSFISEGTVEKLFF
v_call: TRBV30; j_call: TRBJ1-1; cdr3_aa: CAWSVRSPMNTEAFF
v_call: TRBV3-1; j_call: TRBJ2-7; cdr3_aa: CASSQDRASGRYEQYF
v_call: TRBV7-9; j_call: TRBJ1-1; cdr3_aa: CASSFRGRGNTEASF
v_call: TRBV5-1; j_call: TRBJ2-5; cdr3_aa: CASSSGLAEPSQETQYF
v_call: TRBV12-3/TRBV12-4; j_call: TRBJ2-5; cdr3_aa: CAGTAGTEETQYF
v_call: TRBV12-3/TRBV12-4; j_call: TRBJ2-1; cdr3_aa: CASKSGPSSYNEQFF
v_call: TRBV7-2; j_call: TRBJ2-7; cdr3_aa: CASSLAATGGTAYYEQYF
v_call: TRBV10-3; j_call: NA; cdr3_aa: CAIREGSINEQFF
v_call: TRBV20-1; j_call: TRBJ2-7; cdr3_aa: CSAGRTGYSYEQYF